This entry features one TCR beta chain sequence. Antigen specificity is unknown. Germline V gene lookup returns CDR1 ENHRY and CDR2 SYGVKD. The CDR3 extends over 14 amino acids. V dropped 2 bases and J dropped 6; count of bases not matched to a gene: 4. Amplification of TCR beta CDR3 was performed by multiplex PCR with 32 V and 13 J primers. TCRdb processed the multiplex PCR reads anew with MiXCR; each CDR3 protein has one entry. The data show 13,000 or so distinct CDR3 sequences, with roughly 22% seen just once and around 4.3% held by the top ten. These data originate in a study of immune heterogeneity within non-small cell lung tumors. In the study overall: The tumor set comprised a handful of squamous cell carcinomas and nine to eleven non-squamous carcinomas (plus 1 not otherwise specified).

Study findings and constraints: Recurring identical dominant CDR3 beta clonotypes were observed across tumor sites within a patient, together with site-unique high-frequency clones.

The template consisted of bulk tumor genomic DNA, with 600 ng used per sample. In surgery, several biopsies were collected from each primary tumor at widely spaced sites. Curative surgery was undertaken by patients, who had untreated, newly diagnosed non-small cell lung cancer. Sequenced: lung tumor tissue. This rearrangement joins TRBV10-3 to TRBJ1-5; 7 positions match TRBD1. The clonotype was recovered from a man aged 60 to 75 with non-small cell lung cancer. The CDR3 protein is CAISEDRVGQPQHF. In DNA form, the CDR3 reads TGTGCCATCAGTGAGGACAGGGTTGGTCAGCCCCAGCATTTT.